Following are 13 T cell receptor beta chains from one sample sequenced in a study of blood T cell repertoires in COVID-19. Generated by immunoSEQ multiplex PCR, the TCRdb table keeps only in-frame clones and is missing some. The repertoire holds 79,000 or so clones, with 65% to 90% as singletons. Sequencing used peripheral blood. The receptors derive from a human donor in a cohort sampled during active COVID-19.

The J gene is TRBJ2-5, the V gene TRBV21-1; the D call in the table, TRBD2, was not verified against the DNA. TRBV21-1 is flagged as a pseudogene. The CDR3 contains 15 residues. In DNA, the CDR3 is TGTGCCAGCAGCCCCCACGAGCGGGGGAGGGAGACCCAGTACTTC. The encoded protein is CASSPHERGRETQYF.

This clone has only one observation. The rearrangement uses TRBV5-3 and TRBJ2-6; 11 nucleotides align to TRBD1. TRBV5-3 has ORF status, its function being uncertain. The length of the CDR3 is 18 residues. V lost 4 bases, J lost 0 bases, and 6 bases stayed unmatched. Here the CDR3 reads CARSPSGQGVSGANVLTF. The CDR3 DNA follows: TGTGCCAGAAGCCCCTCGGGACAGGGGGTCTCTGGGGCCAACGTCCTGACTTTC.

The J gene is TRBJ1-2, the V gene TRBV2; 7 bases map to TRBD1. Germline loops: CDR1 SNHLY, CDR2 FYNNEI. CDR3 length: 15 residues. J lost 3 bases, V lost 4 bases, and 8 bases had no gene match. CDR3 sequence reads: CASSAKQGSYYGYTF. CDR3 DNA sequence: TGTGCCAGCAGTGCCAAACAGGGGTCCTACTATGGCTACACCTTC.

This clone was detected only a few times. The chain combines TRBV7-2 with TRBJ2-1, with TRBD2 identical over 8 bases. The germline V gene has CDR1 SGHTA and CDR2 FQGNSA. V dropped 0 bases and J dropped 6; count of bases not matched to a gene: 4. The CDR3 contains 15 residues. CDR3 nucleotides: TGTGCCAGCAGCTTAGCGCGTCGGGGGGGCAATGAGCAGTTCTTC. Its protein product is CASSLARRGGNEQFF.

The chain joins TRBV6-2 or TRBV6-3 to TRBJ2-2; D uncertain. Germline V gene sequence: CDR1 MNHEY, CDR2 SVGEGT. The CDR3 is 13 residues long. The germline V and J ends were trimmed by 0 bases and 7 bases, with 6 bases remaining between them. This CDR3 is CASSYSSIGELFF. CDR3 coding DNA: TGTGCCAGCAGTTACTCGTCAATCGGGGAGCTGTTTTTT.

The chain recombines TRBV18 with TRBJ2-7; TRBD2 matches 8 bases. Germline V lookup: CDR1 KGHSH, CDR2 LQKENI. The junction had 5 bases not matched to a gene; V was cut back by 4 bases and J by 3 bases. The CDR3 runs to 14 residues. The DNA for the CDR3 is TGTGCCAGCTCACTCGGACTAGCTGTCTACGAGCAGTACTTC. Translation: CASSLGLAVYEQYF.

V is TRBV13 and J is TRBJ2-7; TRBD2 is a possible D gene (5 bases). Germline V gene data show CDR1 as PRHDT and CDR2 as FYEKMQ (reference sequence). The CDR3 totals 14 residues. Trimming removed 0 bases at V and 0 bases at J, with 6 bases between. This CDR3 is CASSLGGDSYEQYF. The CDR3 bases are TGTGCCAGCAGCTTAGGGGGAGACTCCTACGAGCAGTACTTC.

This clone counts as medium-sized (0.01 to 0.1%). The chain uses TRBV27 and TRBJ2-7; 9 bases align to TRBD1. Trimming took 5 bases from V and 5 from J; bases not matched to a gene: 10. CDR1 and CDR2 from the germline V gene are MNHEY and SMNVEV (reference sequence). This CDR3 has 15 residues. CDR3: CASSRKTGGLNEQYF. The CDR3 region has the DNA TGTGCCAGCAGTAGAAAGACAGGGGGTCTCAACGAGCAGTACTTC.

The table lists this clone with a few counts. The V gene is TRBV29-1, the J gene TRBJ1-1; TRBD1 aligns across 7 bases. The CDR3 sequence is 13 residues long. Trimming cost V 7 bases and J 4 bases; bases outside gene matches: 9. Germline lookup yields CDR1 SQVTM and CDR2 ANQGSEA. The CDR3 protein is CSGTRGVSTEAFF. Here the CDR3 DNA reads TGCAGCGGGACCAGGGGGGTTAGCACTGAAGCTTTCTTT.

This clone has more than one count but fewer than ten. The chain carries TRBV5-1 and TRBJ2-1, with 12 bases that match TRBD2. Germline CDR1 and CDR2: SGHRS and YFSETQ. This CDR3 comprises 16 residues. V dropped 5 bases and J dropped 6; count of bases not matched to a gene: 9. The CDR3 region has the DNA TGCGCCAGCAGTCGACTAGCGGGAGATAGCGGCAATGAGCAGTTCTTC. Amino acids: CASSRLAGDSGNEQFF.

Details on this clone: Its ends do not fully match the called genes, so a read error is possible. This rearrangement joins TRBV9 to TRBJ1-5, with TRBD1 as a possible D gene (6 bases). The CDR3 totals 15 residues. CDR1 and CDR2 from the germline V gene are SGDLS and YYNGEE. CDR3 DNA sequence: TGTGCCAGCAGCCTAAGGGGGACGGACAATGAGCCCCAGCATTTT. Residues: CASSLRGTDNEPQHF.

V usage is TRBV5-1 and J usage is TRBJ2-7; perhaps TRBD2 as D (6 bases). Trimming removed 9 bases from V and 3 bases from J, with 31 bases in between. The germline V gene encodes CDR1 SGHRS and CDR2 YFSETQ. The CDR3 covers 18 residues. The CDR3 DNA reads as TGCGCCATCATCTTGTTTTCGTTCGATACGGGACTTAACTACGAGCAGTACTTC. This sequence encodes CAIILFSFDTGLNYEQYF. Supplemented by reference TRBV5-1 and TRBJ2-7, the full variable domain reads KAGVTQTPRYLIKTRGQQVTLSCSPISGHRSVSWYQQTPGQGLQFLFEYFSETQRNKGNFPGRFSGRQFSNSRSEMNVSTLELGDSALYLCAIILFSFDTGLNYEQYFGPGTRLTVT.

CDR3 nucleotides: TGTGCCACCACCTCCCCCCGGGGGTCTACTTACGAGCAGTACTTC. Its protein is CATTSPRGSTYEQYF. The J gene is TRBJ2-7, the V gene TRBV25-1; TRBD2 is a possible D gene (6 bases). The CDR3 is 15 residues long. V was clipped by 10 bases and J by 4 bases, with 23 bases between them. Germline V gives CDR1 MGHDK, CDR2 SYGVNS.